Given below is one TCR beta chain in context. This sample was taken from a study of cytomegalovirus exposure and HLA in healthy donors. This CDR3 is built from 16 residues. Germline CDR1 reads SNHLY; CDR2 reads FYNNEI. The V end was cut by 2 bases, the J end by 2 bases, with 13 bases between. PCR employed 60 Vbeta and 13 Jbeta primers. Libraries were prepared by immunoSEQ multiplex PCR; TCRdb keeps only in-frame clonotypes and omits some of them. The data contain about 60,000 clones, around four fifths of them singletons. Sequencing used PBMCs. The chain joins TRBV2 to TRBJ2-1; D perhaps matches TRBD2 (6 bases). The clonotype comes from a man aged 25-45 years in good health and CMV-seronegative. The CDR3 region is CASSEILATTYNEQFF. The CDR3 DNA sequence: TGTGCCAGCAGTGAAATTCTAGCGACAACCTACAATGAGCAGTTCTTC.